The next 26 T cell receptor beta chains were all read from a single sample in a study of Ad26.COV2.S vaccination and SARS-CoV-2 variants. Treatment reported: about 20 received Ad26.COV2.S at low or high dose, single or two shots; 5 received placebo; per-sample allocation not given. Specimen acquisition occurred on day 63 following the initial vaccine or placebo injection. Only in-frame clones appear in the TCRdb table, and some are missing; sequencing was by immunoSEQ multiplex PCR. This sample has 300,000 to 400,000 clones, with around 84% found just once. The sequencing used peripheral blood, collected in a trial of Ad26.COV2.S vaccine versus placebo. These receptors were taken from a person between 18 and 65 years old who received the Ad26.COV2.S COVID-19 vaccine or a placebo.

Only one count was recorded for this clone. The chain couples TRBV15 to TRBJ2-7; TRBD1 agrees at 11 bases. This CDR3 region has 15 residues. J lost 7 bases, V lost 2 bases, and 7 bases had no gene match. Germline CDR1 is LNHNV and CDR2 is YYDKDF (reference sequence). In DNA, the CDR3 is TGTGCCACCAGCAGACTCGGGACAGGGGGTGAGGAGCAGTACTTC. Residues: CATSRLGTGGEEQYF.

For this clone: The identical CDR3 is also encoded by other nucleotide sequences in the sample. V and J are TRBV25-1 and TRBJ1-1; D is unclear. This CDR3 is built from 14 residues. The germline gives CDR1 MGHDK, CDR2 SYGVNS. The V gene lost 1 base and the J gene lost 1 base, with 7 bases spanning the gap. The CDR3 DNA sequence: TGTGCCAGCAGTGAATCCGGGGAGAACACTGAAGCTTTCTTT. Its protein product is CASSESGENTEAFF.

The rearrangement joins TRBV9 to TRBJ1-1; 9 bases map to TRBD1. The germline V gene encodes CDR1 SGDLS and CDR2 YYNGEE. The CDR3 spans 15 residues. V was pared by 2 bases and J by 2 bases, with 4 bases of the junction left unmatched. The CDR3 DNA reads TGTGCCAGCAGCGTGGACAGGGGACTAAACACTGAAGCTTTCTTT. It specifies CASSVDRGLNTEAFF.

The V call is TRBV19, the J call TRBJ2-3, with D unresolved. CDR1 and CDR2 from the germline V gene are LNHDA and SQIVND (reference sequence). V lost 5 bases to trimming and J lost 3 bases, with 15 bases between them. The CDR3 extends over 15 amino acids. In DNA, the CDR3 is TGTGCCAGTAGTTCATTACGGTCAAGGACAGATACGCAGTATTTT. Translation gives CASSSLRSRTDTQYF.

The chain is built from TRBV2 and TRBJ1-2, with unresolved D. The germline V and J ends were trimmed by 6 bases and 3 bases, with 5 bases remaining between them. Germline V gene data show CDR1 as SNHLY and CDR2 as FYNNEI. This CDR3 has 11 amino acids. CDR3 bases: TGTGCCAGCAGCGAACACTATGGCTACACCTTC. As protein: CASSEHYGYTF.

This clone occurred a few times. The rearrangement uses TRBV5-1 and TRBJ1-1, with 8 bases lining up with TRBD1. The CDR3 loop spans 18 amino acids. Trimming removed 4 bases from V and 5 bases from J; junction bases left unmatched: 19. From germline, CDR1 is SGHRS and CDR2 YFSETQ. CDR3 nucleotide sequence: TGCGCCAGCAGCCCCGCTAGGGGGACAGGCGGTCTCGGAACTGAAGCTTTCTTT. Protein sequence: CASSPARGTGGLGTEAFF. Variable domain in full (rest from reference TRBV5-1 and TRBJ1-1): KAGVTQTPRYLIKTRGQQVTLSCSPISGHRSVSWYQQTPGQGLQFLFEYFSETQRNKGNFPGRFSGRQFSNSRSEMNVSTLELGDSALYLCASSPARGTGGLGTEAFFGQGTRLTVV.

CDR3 sequence reads: CASSLSGHGYTF. The CDR3 DNA reads as TGTGCCAGCAGTTTGTCGGGACATGGCTACACCTTC. V is TRBV27 and J is TRBJ1-2; perhaps TRBD1 as D (5 bases). V was pared by 3 bases and J by 6 bases, with 8 bases between. This CDR3 spans 12 amino acids. Germline CDR1 is MNHEY and CDR2 is SMNVEV (reference sequence).

This rearrangement joins TRBV29-1 to TRBJ2-1; tentatively, D is TRBD1 (5 bases). The germline CDR1 and CDR2 sequences are SQVTM and ANQGSEA. V was pared by 6 bases and J by 6 bases, with 18 bases between. The CDR3 spans 14 residues. This chain's CDR3 is CSVAMLRQGNEQFF. In DNA, the CDR3 is TGCAGCGTCGCCATGTTACGCCAGGGCAATGAGCAGTTCTTC.

This clone was seen once. CDR3 DNA sequence: TGCGCCAGCAGCCGGGGGGGAGCGGATACGCAGTATTTT. This sequence encodes CASSRGGADTQYF. The chain recombines TRBV4-3 with TRBJ2-3; TRBD2 agrees at 7 bases. Germline CDR1 and CDR2: LGHNA and YSLEER. The ends lost 4 bases at V and 6 bases at J; junction bases unmatched: 4. The CDR3 extends over 13 amino acids.

The chain employs TRBV7-8 and TRBJ1-6; D remains ambiguous. CDR1 and CDR2 (germline): SGHVS, FQNEAQ. Trimming pared 3 bases from V and 7 bases from J, leaving 13 bases between. The CDR3 spans 15 residues. The DNA of the CDR3 is TGTGCCAGCAGCTTTGCGGAGGTTTCAAATTCACCCCTCCACTTT. Translation: CASSFAEVSNSPLHF.

The chain has TRBV9 and TRBJ1-4, with no clear D. With 3 bases removed from V and 7 bases from J, the gap between germline ends came to 10 bases. CDR1 and CDR2 (germline): SGDLS, YYNGEE. This CDR3 is 13 amino acids long. CDR3 in amino acids: CASSDGAGEKLFF. As DNA, the CDR3 is TGTGCCAGCAGCGATGGCGCAGGTGAAAAACTGTTTTTT.

The DNA of the CDR3 is TGCGCCAGCAGCTTGGGAGGGACAGGGACCTACGAGCAGTACTTC. The encoded protein is CASSLGGTGTYEQYF. The chain uses TRBV5-1 and TRBJ2-7, with TRBD1 matching 9 bases. V trimming: 0 bases; J trimming: 2 bases; junction bases outside the gene matches: 3. Per germline, CDR1 SGHRS and CDR2 YFSETQ. CDR3 length equals 15 residues.

The rearrangement uses TRBV7-2 and TRBJ1-2; D is undetermined. This CDR3 contains 15 residues. V lost 5 bases to trimming and J lost 3 bases, with 16 bases between them. Looked up from germline, CDR1 is SGHTA and CDR2 is FQGNSA. The CDR3 loop reads CASSTTTTLDYGYTF. The CDR3 nucleotides read TGTGCCAGCAGCACAACTACGACCCTGGACTATGGCTACACCTTC. Full variable domain (remainder filled in from reference TRBV7-2 and TRBJ1-2): GAGVSQSPSNKVTEKGKDVELRCDPISGHTALYWYRQSLGQGLEFLIYFQGNSAPDKSGLPSDRFSAERTGGSVSTLTIQRTQQEDSAVYLCASSTTTTLDYGYTFGSGTRLTVV.

This sequence joins TRBV3-1 (or the pseudogene TRBV3-2) and TRBJ1-1, with D possibly matching TRBD1 (6 bases). The CDR3 has 13 residues. V lost 7 bases and J 1 base, leaving 10 bases between the germline ends. The germline CDR1 and CDR2 sequences are LGHDT and YNNKEL (reference sequence). The CDR3 DNA follows: TGTGCCAGCACCCCCAGGGGGAACACTGAAGCTTTCTTT. Translated, it gives CASTPRGNTEAFF.

CDR3 in DNA: TGTGCCAGCATATTCGGACGGAGCTCTGGGGCCAACGTCCTGACTTTC. Translation: CASIFGRSSGANVLTF. The rearrangement uses TRBV2 and TRBJ2-6; no clear D. Germline CDR1 reads SNHLY; CDR2 reads FYNNEI. CDR3 length equals 16 residues. Trimming left V 7 bases short and J 0 bases short, with 13 bases between.

The chain employs TRBV4-3 and TRBJ2-7; 10 positions match TRBD1. The CDR3 is 15 amino acids. V was pared by 4 bases and J by 0 bases, with 3 bases of the junction left unmatched. Looked up from germline, CDR1 is LGHNA and CDR2 is YSLEER. CDR3 in DNA: TGCGCCAGCAGCCTCCGGACAGGGGGCTCCTACGAGCAGTACTTC. It codes for CASSLRTGGSYEQYF.

This chain connects TRBV5-1 to TRBJ2-7, with a weak D call TRBD1 (6 bases). Trimming left V 6 bases short and J 7 bases short, with 20 bases between. Germline-derived CDR1 and CDR2 are SGHRS and YFSETQ. The CDR3 has 14 residues. The CDR3 region has the DNA TGCGCCAGCACTCTGTGGGACACTGTAACTGAGCAGTACTTC. Encoded protein: CASTLWDTVTEQYF.

This clone was detected a few times. The chain combines TRBV9 with TRBJ2-1; maybe TRBD2 (5 bases). The ends were cut back, 4 bases at V and 4 bases at J, with 9 bases in the middle. This CDR3 spans 13 amino acids. Germline V CDR1 and CDR2: SGDLS, YYNGEE. The CDR3 spells CASSKGGYNEQFF. The CDR3 coding sequence is TGTGCCAGCAGCAAAGGCGGGTACAATGAGCAGTTCTTC.

Of note for this clone: Other DNA sequences in this sample translate to the same CDR3. This chain uses TRBV15 with TRBJ1-4, with D possibly matching TRBD1 (5 bases). Germline CDR1 LNHNV, CDR2 YYDKDF (reference sequence). The V end was cut by 5 bases, the J end by 7 bases, with 14 bases between. The length of the CDR3 is 14 residues. The CDR3 DNA reads as TGTGCCACCAGCCGGGACTGGGGTGTTGAAAAACTGTTTTTT. Protein: CATSRDWGVEKLFF.

The chain combines TRBV19 with TRBJ2-7; 8 positions agree with TRBD1. Germline V gene sequence: CDR1 LNHDA, CDR2 SQIVND (reference sequence). CDR3 length: 17 amino acids. V shed 5 bases and J 0 bases; nucleotides not matched to a gene: 12. The CDR3 sequence: CASSLRARTGTSYEQYF. The CDR3 DNA sequence: TGTGCCAGTAGTTTACGGGCCAGGACAGGGACCTCCTACGAGCAGTACTTC.

The chain employs TRBV11-2 and TRBJ1-5, with D hard to call. Germline V gene data show CDR1 as SGHAT and CDR2 as FQNNGV. V was pared by 5 bases and J by 0 bases, with 11 bases between. This CDR3 is 15 amino acids long. CDR3 sequence: CASSRGIYSNQPQHF. DNA for the CDR3: TGTGCCAGCAGCCGGGGAATATATAGCAATCAGCCCCAGCATTTT. Full variable domain (outside the CDR3, taken from reference TRBV11-2 and TRBJ1-5): EAGVAQSPRYKIIEKRQSVAFWCNPISGHATLYWYQQILGQGPKLLIQFQNNGVVDDSQLPKDRFSAERLKGVDSTLKIQPAKLEDSAVYLCASSRGIYSNQPQHFGDGTRLSIL.

This sequence joins TRBV5-4 and TRBJ2-3; perhaps D is TRBD1 or TRBD2 (5 bases each). The CDR3 covers 16 residues. The V gene's germline CDR1 is SGHNT and CDR2 YYREEE (reference sequence). V lost 5 bases and J lost 1, with 17 bases in between. CDR3 coding DNA: TGTGCCAGCAGAAGATACCGGGACCCAGGCACAGATACGCAGTATTTT. Translation: CASRRYRDPGTDTQYF.

Note on this clone: In the same sample, other DNA sequences code for this CDR3. CDR3 bases: TGTGCCAGCAGCTTATCGGGGGATCAGCCCCAGCATTTT. It translates to CASSLSGDQPQHF. The rearrangement links TRBV7-9 to TRBJ1-5; D possibly corresponds to TRBD1 (5 bases). V dropped 2 bases and J dropped 5 bases, with 7 bases sitting between them. This CDR3 has 13 amino acids. CDR1 is SEHNR and CDR2 is FQNEAQ in the germline V gene (reference sequence).

This rearrangement joins TRBV7-9 to TRBJ2-5; weak D call: TRBD1 (6 bases). Germline-derived CDR1 and CDR2 are SEHNR and FQNEAQ (reference sequence). This CDR3 spans 16 amino acids. The ends were cut back, 2 bases at V and 5 bases at J, with 18 bases in the middle. The DNA of the CDR3 is TGTGCCAGCAGCTTACTCCCTTTACAGGGTATGGAGACCCAGTACTTC. This gives the protein CASSLLPLQGMETQYF.

This chain connects TRBV6-5 to TRBJ1-5; D is undetermined. This CDR3 contains 14 residues. CDR1 and CDR2 from the germline V gene are MNHEY and SVGAGI. V lost 10 bases to trimming and J lost 4 bases, with 17 bases between them. CDR3 amino acids: CATLPWAENQPQHF. CDR3 DNA sequence: TGTGCCACCCTCCCCTGGGCAGAAAATCAGCCCCAGCATTTT.

The rearrangement links TRBV5-5 to TRBJ1-5, with 7 bases that match TRBD1. The CDR3 spans 14 residues. Germline CDR1 and CDR2: SGHKS and YYEKEE (reference sequence). The junction had 4 bases not matched to a gene; V was cut back by 1 base and J by 6 bases. The CDR3 region is CASSLSGGGQPQHF. For the CDR3, the DNA is TGTGCCAGCAGCTTGTCAGGGGGTGGTCAGCCCCAGCATTTT.